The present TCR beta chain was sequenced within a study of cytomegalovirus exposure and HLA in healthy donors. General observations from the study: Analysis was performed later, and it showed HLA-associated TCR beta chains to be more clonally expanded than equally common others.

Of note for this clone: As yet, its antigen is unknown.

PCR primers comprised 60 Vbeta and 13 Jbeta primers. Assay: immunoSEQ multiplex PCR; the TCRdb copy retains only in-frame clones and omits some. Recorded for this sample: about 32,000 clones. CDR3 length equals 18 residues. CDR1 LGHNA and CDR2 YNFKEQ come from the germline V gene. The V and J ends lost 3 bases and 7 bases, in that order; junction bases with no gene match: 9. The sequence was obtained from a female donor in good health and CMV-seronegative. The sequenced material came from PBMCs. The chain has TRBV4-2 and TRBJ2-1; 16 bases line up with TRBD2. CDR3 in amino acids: CASSHTPGLAGGANEQFF. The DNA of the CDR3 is TGTGCCAGCAGCCATACCCCGGGACTAGCGGGGGGGGCGAATGAGCAGTTCTTC.